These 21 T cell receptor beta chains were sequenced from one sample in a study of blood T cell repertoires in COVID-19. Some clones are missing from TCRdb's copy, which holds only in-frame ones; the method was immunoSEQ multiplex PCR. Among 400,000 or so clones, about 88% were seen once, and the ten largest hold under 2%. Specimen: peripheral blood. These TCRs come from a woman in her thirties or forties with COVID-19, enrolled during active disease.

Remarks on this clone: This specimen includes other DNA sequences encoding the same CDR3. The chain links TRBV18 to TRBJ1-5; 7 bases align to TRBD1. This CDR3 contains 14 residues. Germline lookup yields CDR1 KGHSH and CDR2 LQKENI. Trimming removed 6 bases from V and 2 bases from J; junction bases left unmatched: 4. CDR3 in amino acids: CASSPGTGNQPQHF. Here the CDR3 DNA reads TGTGCCAGCTCCCCCGGGACAGGCAATCAGCCCCAGCATTTT. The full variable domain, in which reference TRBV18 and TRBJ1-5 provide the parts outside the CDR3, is NAGVMQNPRHLVRRRGQEARLRCSPMKGHSHVYWYRQLPEEGLKFMVYLQKENIIDESGMPKERFSAEFPKEGPSILRIQQVVRGDSAAYFCASSPGTGNQPQHFGDGTRLSIL.

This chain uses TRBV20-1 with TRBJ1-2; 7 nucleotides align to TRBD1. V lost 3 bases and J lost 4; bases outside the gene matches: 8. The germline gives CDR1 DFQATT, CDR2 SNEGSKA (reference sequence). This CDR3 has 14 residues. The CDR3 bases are TGCAGTGCTAGTGCTGACAGGGTCACCTATGGCTACACCTTC. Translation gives CSASADRVTYGYTF.

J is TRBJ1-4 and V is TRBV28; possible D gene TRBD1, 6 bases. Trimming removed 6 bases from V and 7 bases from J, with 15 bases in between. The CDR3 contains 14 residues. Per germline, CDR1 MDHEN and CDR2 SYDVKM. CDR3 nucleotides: TGTGCCAGCAGCTGGGGGGGGCAGATTGAAAAACTGTTTTTT. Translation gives CASSWGGQIEKLFF.

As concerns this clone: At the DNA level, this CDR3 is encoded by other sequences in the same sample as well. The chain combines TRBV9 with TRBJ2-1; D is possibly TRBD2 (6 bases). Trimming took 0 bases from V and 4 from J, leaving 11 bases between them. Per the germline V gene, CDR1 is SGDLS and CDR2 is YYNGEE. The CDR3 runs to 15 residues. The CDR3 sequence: CASSVAGDLYNEQFF. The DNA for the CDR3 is TGTGCCAGCAGCGTAGCGGGGGATTTATACAATGAGCAGTTCTTC.

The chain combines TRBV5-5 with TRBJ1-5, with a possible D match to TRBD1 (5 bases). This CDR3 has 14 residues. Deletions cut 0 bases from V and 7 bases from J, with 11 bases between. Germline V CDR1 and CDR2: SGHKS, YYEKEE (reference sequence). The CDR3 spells CASSLETVSQPQHF. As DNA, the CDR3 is TGTGCCAGCAGCTTGGAGACAGTCAGCCAGCCCCAGCATTTT. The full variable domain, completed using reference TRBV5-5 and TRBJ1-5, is DAGVTQSPTHLIKTRGQQVTLRCSPISGHKSVSWYQQVLGQGPQFIFQYYEKEERGRGNFPDRFSARQFPNYSSELNVNALLLGDSALYLCASSLETVSQPQHFGDGTRLSIL.

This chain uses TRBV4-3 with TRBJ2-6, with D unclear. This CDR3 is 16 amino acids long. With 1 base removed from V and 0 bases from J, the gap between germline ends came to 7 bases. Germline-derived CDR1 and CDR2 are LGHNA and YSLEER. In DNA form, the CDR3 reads TGCGCCAGCAGCCAAGGATGGCCCTCTGGGGCCAACGTCCTGACTTTC. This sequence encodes CASSQGWPSGANVLTF.

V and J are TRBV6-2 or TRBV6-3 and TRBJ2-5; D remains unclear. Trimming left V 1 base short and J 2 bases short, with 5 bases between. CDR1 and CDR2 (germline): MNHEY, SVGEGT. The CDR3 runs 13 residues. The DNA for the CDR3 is TGTGCCAGCAGTTACTGGCAGCAAGAGACCCAGTACTTC. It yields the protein CASSYWQQETQYF.

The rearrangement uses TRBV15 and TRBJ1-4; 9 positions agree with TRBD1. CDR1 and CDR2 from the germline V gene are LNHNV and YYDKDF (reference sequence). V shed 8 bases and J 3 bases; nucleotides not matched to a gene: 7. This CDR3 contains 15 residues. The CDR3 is CATDRGGVANEKLFF. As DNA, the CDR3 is TGTGCCACCGACAGGGGGGGGGTGGCTAATGAAAAACTGTTTTTT.

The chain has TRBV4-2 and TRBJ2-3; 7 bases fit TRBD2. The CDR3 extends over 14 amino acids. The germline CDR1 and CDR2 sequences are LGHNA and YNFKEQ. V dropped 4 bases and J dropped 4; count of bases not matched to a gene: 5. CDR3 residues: CASSPGGGADTQYF. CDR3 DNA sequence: TGTGCCAGCAGCCCGGGAGGAGGCGCAGATACGCAGTATTTT.

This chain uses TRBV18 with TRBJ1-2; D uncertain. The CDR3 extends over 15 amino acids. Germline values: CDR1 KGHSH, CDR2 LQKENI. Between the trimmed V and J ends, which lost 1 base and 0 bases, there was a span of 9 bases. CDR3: CASSPLNSPNYGYTF. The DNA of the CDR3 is TGTGCCAGCTCACCACTAAACAGCCCTAACTATGGCTACACCTTC.

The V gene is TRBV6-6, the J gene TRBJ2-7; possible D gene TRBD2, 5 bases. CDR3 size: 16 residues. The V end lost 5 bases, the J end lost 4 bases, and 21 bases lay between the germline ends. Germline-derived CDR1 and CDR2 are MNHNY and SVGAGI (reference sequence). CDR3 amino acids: CASSLLPPEVPYEQYF. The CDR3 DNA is TGTGCCAGCAGTCTTCTACCCCCGGAGGTACCTTACGAGCAGTACTTC.

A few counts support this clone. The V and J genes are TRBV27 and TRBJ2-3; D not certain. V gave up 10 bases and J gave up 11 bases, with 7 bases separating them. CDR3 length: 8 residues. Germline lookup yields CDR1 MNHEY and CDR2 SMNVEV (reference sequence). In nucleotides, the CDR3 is TGTGCCAACCCAGGGCAGTATTTT. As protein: CANPGQYF.

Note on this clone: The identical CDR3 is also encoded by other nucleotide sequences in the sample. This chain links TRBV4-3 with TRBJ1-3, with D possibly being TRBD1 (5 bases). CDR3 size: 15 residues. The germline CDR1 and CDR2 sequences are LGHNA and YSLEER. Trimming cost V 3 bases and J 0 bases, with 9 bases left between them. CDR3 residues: CASSQGRASGNTIYF. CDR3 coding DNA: TGCGCCAGCAGCCAGGGGCGAGCCTCTGGAAACACCATATATTTT.

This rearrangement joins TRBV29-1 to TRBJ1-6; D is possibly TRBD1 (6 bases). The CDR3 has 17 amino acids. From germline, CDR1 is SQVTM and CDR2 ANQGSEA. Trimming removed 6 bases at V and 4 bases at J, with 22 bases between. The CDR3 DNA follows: TGCAGCGTCTATGCAGGGGACCAGGGCAATTATAATTCACCCCTCCACTTT. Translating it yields CSVYAGDQGNYNSPLHF.

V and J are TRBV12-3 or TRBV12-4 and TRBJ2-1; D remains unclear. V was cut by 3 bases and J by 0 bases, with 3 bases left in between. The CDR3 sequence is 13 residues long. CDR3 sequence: CASSFHSYNEQFF. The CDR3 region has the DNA TGTGCCAGCAGTTTTCACTCCTACAATGAGCAGTTCTTC.

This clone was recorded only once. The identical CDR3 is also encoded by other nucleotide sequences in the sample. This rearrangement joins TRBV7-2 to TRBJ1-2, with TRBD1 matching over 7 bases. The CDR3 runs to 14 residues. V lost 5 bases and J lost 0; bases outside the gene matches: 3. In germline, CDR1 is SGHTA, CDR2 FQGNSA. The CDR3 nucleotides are TGTGCCAGCAGCCCAGGGGGGTCTAACTATGGCTACACCTTC. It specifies CASSPGGSNYGYTF.

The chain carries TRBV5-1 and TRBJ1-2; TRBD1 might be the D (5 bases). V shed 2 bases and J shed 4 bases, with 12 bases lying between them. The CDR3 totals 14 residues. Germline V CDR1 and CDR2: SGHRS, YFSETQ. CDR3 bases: TGCGCCAGCAGCTTTAACCAGGGCCCCTATGGCTACACCTTC. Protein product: CASSFNQGPYGYTF.

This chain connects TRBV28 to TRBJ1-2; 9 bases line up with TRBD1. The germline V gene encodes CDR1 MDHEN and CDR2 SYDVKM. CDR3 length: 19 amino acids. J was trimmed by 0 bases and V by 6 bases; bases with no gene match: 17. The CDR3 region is CASRLRGYRGHNPNYGYTF. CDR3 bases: TGTGCCAGCAGACTTCGGGGATACAGGGGGCACAATCCTAACTATGGCTACACCTTC.

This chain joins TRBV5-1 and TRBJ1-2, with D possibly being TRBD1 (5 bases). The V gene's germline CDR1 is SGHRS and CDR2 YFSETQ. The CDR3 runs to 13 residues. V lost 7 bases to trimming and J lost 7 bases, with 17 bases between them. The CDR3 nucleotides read TGCGCCAGCCAGTTCGACAGATCCGGTGGCTACACCTTC. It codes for CASQFDRSGGYTF.

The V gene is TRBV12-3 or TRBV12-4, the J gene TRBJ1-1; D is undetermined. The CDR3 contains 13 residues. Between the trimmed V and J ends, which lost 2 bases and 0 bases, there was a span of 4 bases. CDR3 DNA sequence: TGTGCCAGCAGTTTACAAATGAACACTGAAGCTTTCTTT. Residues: CASSLQMNTEAFF.

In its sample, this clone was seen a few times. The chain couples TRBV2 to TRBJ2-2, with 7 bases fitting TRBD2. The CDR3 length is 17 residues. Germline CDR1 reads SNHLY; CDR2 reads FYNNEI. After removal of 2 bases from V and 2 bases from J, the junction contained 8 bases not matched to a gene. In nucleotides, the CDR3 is TGTGCCAGCAGTGAACCTGATAGCGGGCCCAACACCGGGGAGCTGTTTTTT. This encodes CASSEPDSGPNTGELFF.